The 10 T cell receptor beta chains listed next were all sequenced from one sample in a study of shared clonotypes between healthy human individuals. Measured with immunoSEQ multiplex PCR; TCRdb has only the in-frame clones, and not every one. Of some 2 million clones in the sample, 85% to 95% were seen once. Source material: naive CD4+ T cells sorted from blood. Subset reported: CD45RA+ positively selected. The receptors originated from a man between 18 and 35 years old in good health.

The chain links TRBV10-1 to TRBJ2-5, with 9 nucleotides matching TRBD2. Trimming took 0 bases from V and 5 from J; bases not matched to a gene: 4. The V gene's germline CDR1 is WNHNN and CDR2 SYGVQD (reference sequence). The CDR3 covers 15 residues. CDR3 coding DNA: TGCGCCAGCAGTGAGTCGCTTAGCGGGAGTGAGACCCAGTACTTC. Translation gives CASSESLSGSETQYF.

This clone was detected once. The CDR3 protein is CASSDGLSTDTQYF. As DNA, the CDR3 is TGTGCCAGCAGTGACGGACTGTCCACAGATACGCAGTATTTT. The V and J genes are TRBV6-6 and TRBJ2-3, with D perhaps TRBD2 (5 bases). CDR1 and CDR2 (germline): MNHNY, SVGAGI (reference sequence). The V end lost 5 bases, the J end lost 2 bases, and 11 bases lay between the germline ends. The CDR3 has 14 amino acids.

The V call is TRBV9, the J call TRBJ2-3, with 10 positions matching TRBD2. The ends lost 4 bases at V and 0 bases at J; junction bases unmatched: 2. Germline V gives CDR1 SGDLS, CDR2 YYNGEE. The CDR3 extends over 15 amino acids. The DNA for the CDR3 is TGTGCCAGCAGCCATAGCGGGGGGAGCACAGATACGCAGTATTTT. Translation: CASSHSGGSTDTQYF.

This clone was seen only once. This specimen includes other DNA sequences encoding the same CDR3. CDR3 amino acids: CASSFRGTGELFF. Here the CDR3 DNA reads TGCGCCAGCAGCTTCCGGGGCACCGGGGAGCTGTTTTTT. The chain combines TRBV5-1 with TRBJ2-2; perhaps TRBD2 as D (5 bases). The CDR3 length is 13 residues. CDR1 and CDR2 from the germline V gene are SGHRS and YFSETQ. Trimming shortened V by 2 bases and J by 4 bases, and 6 bases separated the two germline ends.

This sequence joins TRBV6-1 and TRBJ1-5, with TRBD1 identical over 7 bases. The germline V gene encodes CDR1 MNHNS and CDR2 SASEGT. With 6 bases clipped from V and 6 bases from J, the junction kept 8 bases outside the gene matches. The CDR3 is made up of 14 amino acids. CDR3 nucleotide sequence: TGTGCCAGCAGCGCCCAGGGGGAGGGTCAGCCCCAGCATTTT. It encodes CASSAQGEGQPQHF.

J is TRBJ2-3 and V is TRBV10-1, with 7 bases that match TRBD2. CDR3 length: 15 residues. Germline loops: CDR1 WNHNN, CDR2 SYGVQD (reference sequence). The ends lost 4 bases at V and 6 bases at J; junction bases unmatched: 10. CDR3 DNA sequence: TGCGCCAGCAGTGGACCGGGACTACCTTGGGATACGCAGTATTTT. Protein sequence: CASSGPGLPWDTQYF.

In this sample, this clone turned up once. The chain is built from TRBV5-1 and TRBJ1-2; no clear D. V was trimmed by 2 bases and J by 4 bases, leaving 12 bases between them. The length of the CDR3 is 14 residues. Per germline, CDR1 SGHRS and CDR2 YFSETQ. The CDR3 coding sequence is TGCGCCAGCAGCTTCCTTGAGTCCTCCTATGGCTACACCTTC. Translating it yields CASSFLESSYGYTF.

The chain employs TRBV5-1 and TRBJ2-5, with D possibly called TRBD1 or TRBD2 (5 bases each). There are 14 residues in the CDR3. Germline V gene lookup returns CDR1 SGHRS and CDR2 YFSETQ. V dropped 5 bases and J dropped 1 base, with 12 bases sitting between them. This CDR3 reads CASRQGAFQETQYF. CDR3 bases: TGCGCCAGCAGGCAGGGAGCGTTCCAAGAGACCCAGTACTTC.

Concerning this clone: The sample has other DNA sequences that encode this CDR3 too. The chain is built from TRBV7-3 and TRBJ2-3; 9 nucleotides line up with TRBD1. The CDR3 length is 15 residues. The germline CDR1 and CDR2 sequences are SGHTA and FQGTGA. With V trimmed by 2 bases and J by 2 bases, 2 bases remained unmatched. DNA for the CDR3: TGTGCCAGCAGCTTAGGGGACAGGGACACAGATACGCAGTATTTT. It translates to CASSLGDRDTDTQYF.

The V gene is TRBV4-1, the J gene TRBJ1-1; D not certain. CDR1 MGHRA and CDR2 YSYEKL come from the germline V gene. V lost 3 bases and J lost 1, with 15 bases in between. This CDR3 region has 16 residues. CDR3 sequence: CASSHSWFSGNTEAFF. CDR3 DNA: TGCGCCAGCAGCCATTCCTGGTTTTCGGGGAACACTGAAGCTTTCTTT.